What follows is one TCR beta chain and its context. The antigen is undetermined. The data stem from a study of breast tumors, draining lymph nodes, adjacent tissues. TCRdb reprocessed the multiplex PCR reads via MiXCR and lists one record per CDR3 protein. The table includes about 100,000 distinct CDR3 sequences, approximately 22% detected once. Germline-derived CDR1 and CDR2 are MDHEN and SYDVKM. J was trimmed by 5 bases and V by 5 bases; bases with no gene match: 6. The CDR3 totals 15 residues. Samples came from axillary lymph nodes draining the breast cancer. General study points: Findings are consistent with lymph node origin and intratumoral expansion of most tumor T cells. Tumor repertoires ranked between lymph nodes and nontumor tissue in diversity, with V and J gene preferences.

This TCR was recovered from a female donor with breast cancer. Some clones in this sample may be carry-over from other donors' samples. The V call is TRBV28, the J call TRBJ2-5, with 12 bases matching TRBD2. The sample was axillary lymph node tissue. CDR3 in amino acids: CASSPPLAGGETQYF. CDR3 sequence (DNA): TGTGCCAGCAGTCCTCCTCTAGCGGGGGGGGAGACCCAGTACTTC.